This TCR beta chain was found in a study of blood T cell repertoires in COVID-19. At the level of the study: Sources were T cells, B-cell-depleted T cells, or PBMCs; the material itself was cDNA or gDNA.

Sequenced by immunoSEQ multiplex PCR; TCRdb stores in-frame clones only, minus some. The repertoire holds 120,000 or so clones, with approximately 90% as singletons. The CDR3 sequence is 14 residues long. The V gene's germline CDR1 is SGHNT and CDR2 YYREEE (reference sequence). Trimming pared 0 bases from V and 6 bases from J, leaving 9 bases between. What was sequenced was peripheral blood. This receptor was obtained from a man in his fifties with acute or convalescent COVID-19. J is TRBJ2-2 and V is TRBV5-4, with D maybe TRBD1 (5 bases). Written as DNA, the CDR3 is TGTGCCAGCAGCTTGGTGCAGGGCTCCGGGGAGCTGTTTTTT. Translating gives CASSLVQGSGELFF.